The subject of this entry is one T cell receptor beta chain. Germline V lookup: CDR1 KGHSH, CDR2 LQKENI. V was clipped by 2 bases and J by 6 bases; unmatched bases: 10. The CDR3 has 17 amino acids. The record originates from a study of control samples from healthy donors and cancer patients. Only in-frame clones appear in the TCRdb table, and some are missing; sequencing was by immunoSEQ multiplex PCR. The sample includes around 200,000 clones, roughly 94% seen only once; the top ten take approximately 1.6%. What was sequenced was blood. This sequence originates from a man aged 45-65 years in good health. This chain uses TRBV18 with TRBJ1-6; the match to TRBD1 covers 7 bases. The CDR3: CASSPKGDRVINSPLHF. DNA of the CDR3: TGTGCCAGCTCACCAAAGGGAGACAGGGTTATTAATTCACCCCTCCACTTT.